Below, 21 T cell receptor beta chains from the same sample are listed, as sequenced in a study of chemoradiotherapy in HPV16-positive cancers. Profiling relied on immunoSEQ multiplex PCR, and the TCRdb table lists in-frame clones only, not all of them. The profile shows 15,000 to 20,000 clones, 85% to 90% of them singletons. Specimen: blood, collected from a patient who underwent chemoradiotherapy. The receptors were sampled from a human donor with HPV-associated anogenital cancer.

The rearrangement uses TRBV7-9 and TRBJ2-3, with a possible D match to TRBD2 (6 bases). CDR1 and CDR2 from the germline V gene are SEHNR and FQNEAQ (reference sequence). The CDR3 runs 14 residues. The germline V and J ends were trimmed by 5 bases and 4 bases, with 13 bases remaining between them. The CDR3 is CASSHEWGADTQYF. CDR3 nucleotides: TGTGCCAGCAGCCATGAGTGGGGGGCAGATACGCAGTATTTT.

This chain links TRBV5-1 with TRBJ2-7; 11 bases align to TRBD1. The J segment lost 4 bases and the V segment lost 0 bases, leaving 9 bases of the junction unmatched. Germline V gives CDR1 SGHRS, CDR2 YFSETQ. This CDR3 comprises 17 residues. Written as DNA, the CDR3 is TGCGCCAGCAGCTTGGGCGGGACAGGGGGTTCTCCGTACGAGCAGTACTTC. Encoded protein: CASSLGGTGGSPYEQYF.

This clone occurred a few times. The chain links TRBV27 to TRBJ2-3; D is perhaps TRBD1 (6 bases). The V end lost 4 bases, the J end lost 6 bases, and 14 bases lay between the germline ends. The CDR3 is 14 amino acids. The germline V gene encodes CDR1 MNHEY and CDR2 SMNVEV (reference sequence). CDR3: CASSYRLQGDTQYF. The CDR3 region has the DNA TGTGCCAGCAGTTACCGTCTCCAGGGGGATACGCAGTATTTT.

This clone turned up a few times. The chain recombines TRBV4-2 with TRBJ2-3; 7 nucleotides agree with TRBD1. The germline CDR1 and CDR2 sequences are LGHNA and YNFKEQ. With V trimmed by 4 bases and J by 2 bases, 9 bases remained unmatched. The CDR3 extends over 16 amino acids. The CDR3 bases are TGTGCCAGCAGCCCCCGGACAGGCACGTTCACAGATACGCAGTATTTT. It encodes CASSPRTGTFTDTQYF.

J is TRBJ1-6 and V is TRBV25-1; tentative D call: TRBD1 (6 bases). The CDR3 loop spans 14 amino acids. V lost 1 base to trimming and J lost 10 bases, with 11 bases between them. CDR1 and CDR2 from the germline V gene are MGHDK and SYGVNS. CDR3 in DNA: TGTGCCAGCAGTGAATGGGGACAACGATCACCCCTCCACTTT. Encoded protein: CASSEWGQRSPLHF.

The chain is built from TRBV6-5 and TRBJ1-1; a possible D gene is TRBD1 (6 bases). This CDR3 has 15 residues. The germline gives CDR1 MNHEY, CDR2 SVGAGI. Trimming cost V 3 bases and J 1 base, with 12 bases left between them. The CDR3 DNA reads as TGTGCCAGCAGTTATCGCGGGGGACAGAACACTGAAGCTTTCTTT. Its protein is CASSYRGGQNTEAFF.

The chain employs TRBV5-1 and TRBJ2-2, with D uncertain. This CDR3 is 15 amino acids long. V was shortened by 4 bases and J by 0 bases, with 10 bases between the two germline ends. The germline gives CDR1 SGHRS, CDR2 YFSETQ. The CDR3 loop reads CASSRTATNTGELFF. The CDR3 region has the DNA TGCGCCAGCAGCAGGACGGCAACGAACACCGGGGAGCTGTTTTTT.

The genes are TRBV21-1 and TRBJ2-1; TRBD2 is the table's D call and was not checked against the DNA. TRBV21-1 is classified as a pseudogene. The CDR3 has 16 residues. The CDR3: CASSKVTDWHYNEQFF. The DNA of the CDR3 is TGTGCCAGCAGCAAAGTGACGGACTGGCACTACAATGAGCAGTTCTTC.

The genes are TRBV28 and TRBJ1-4; maybe TRBD1 (5 bases). In germline, CDR1 is MDHEN, CDR2 SYDVKM. Between the trimmed V and J ends, which lost 6 bases and 7 bases, there was a span of 21 bases. The CDR3 loop spans 16 amino acids. The CDR3: CASSPVPTTGGEKLFF. The CDR3 nucleotides are TGTGCCAGCAGCCCCGTCCCGACCACGGGGGGTGAAAAACTGTTTTTT.

This chain uses TRBV18 with TRBJ2-7; D gene uncertain. The CDR3 spans 13 residues. Germline CDR1 reads KGHSH; CDR2 reads LQKENI. Trimming took off 1 base at V and 6 bases at J, with 10 bases between the two ends. CDR3 amino acids: CASSPRQVGEQYF. The DNA of the CDR3 is TGTGCCAGCTCACCACGGCAAGTAGGCGAGCAGTACTTC.

This chain links TRBV6-5 with TRBJ2-7; no clear D. V was trimmed by 6 bases and J by 3 bases, leaving 18 bases between them. Germline CDR1 and CDR2: MNHEY and SVGAGI. The CDR3 is 15 residues long. The CDR3 bases are TGTGCCAGCAGGAGGTGGGCCCAACCGGGCTACGAGCAGTACTTC. It specifies CASRRWAQPGYEQYF.

CDR3 amino acids: CASSLKGGFLTDKNTEAFF. CDR3 in DNA: TGTGCCAGCAGCTTAAAGGGAGGGTTCCTCACTGACAAGAACACTGAAGCTTTCTTT. V and J are TRBV11-1 and TRBJ1-1; D is uncertain. The germline V gene has CDR1 SGHAT and CDR2 FQDESV (reference sequence). With 2 bases removed from V and 1 base from J, the gap between germline ends came to 23 bases. The CDR3 covers 19 residues.

The gene calls are TRBV28 and TRBJ1-5; D unresolved. Trimming shortened V by 3 bases and J by 0 bases, and 9 bases separated the two germline ends. Germline CDR1 MDHEN, CDR2 SYDVKM. The CDR3 is 15 residues long. CDR3 bases: TGTGCCAGCAGTTTGACCGAATATAGCAATCAGCCCCAGCATTTT. Protein sequence: CASSLTEYSNQPQHF.

The chain carries TRBV30 and TRBJ2-7; D call uncertain. The CDR3 consists of 15 residues. The germline CDR1 and CDR2 sequences are GTSNPN and SVGIG (reference sequence). V shed 1 base and J shed 0 bases, with 13 bases lying between them. The CDR3 protein is CAWSDFSQVSYEQYF. The DNA for the CDR3 is TGTGCCTGGAGTGATTTTTCGCAGGTCTCCTACGAGCAGTACTTC.

The J gene is TRBJ1-2, the V gene TRBV27; TRBD1 aligns across 8 bases. Trimming at V came to 7 bases and at J to 4 bases, leaving 11 bases not matched to a gene. Germline V gene lookup returns CDR1 MNHEY and CDR2 SMNVEV (reference sequence). This CDR3 has 15 residues. This CDR3 is CASNLRGPSLYGYTF. In DNA form, the CDR3 reads TGTGCCAGCAACCTCAGGGGGCCAAGTCTCTATGGCTACACCTTC.

This chain uses TRBV19 with TRBJ1-1, with a possible D match to TRBD1 (5 bases). This CDR3 is built from 15 residues. V lost 1 base to trimming and J lost 6 bases, with 15 bases between them. The germline V gene encodes CDR1 LNHDA and CDR2 SQIVND (reference sequence). The CDR3 DNA follows: TGTGCCAGTAGTATAGGTACAGGCTTGGGCGCTGAAGCTTTCTTT. Its protein is CASSIGTGLGAEAFF.

The gene calls are TRBV5-4 and TRBJ2-2, with D perhaps matching TRBD2 (6 bases). The V and J ends lost 6 bases and 0 bases respectively, with 18 bases between them. Germline CDR1 and CDR2: SGHNT and YYREEE (reference sequence). CDR3 length: 17 amino acids. CDR3 DNA sequence: TGTGCCAGCACCCAGGAGGGCCTAGCCCCGAACACCGGGGAGCTGTTTTTT. Protein product: CASTQEGLAPNTGELFF.

In regard to this clone: An end of the junction differs from the germline gene, which may be a read error. The chain uses TRBV10-3 and TRBJ1-1; no clear D. Germline V gene sequence: CDR1 ENHRY, CDR2 SYGVKD. The CDR3 spans 17 residues. In nucleotides, the CDR3 is TGTGCCATCAGTAAGTCCGGGCCTTCCTTACGAAACACTGAAGCTTTCTTT. This translates into CAISKSGPSLRNTEAFF.

The CDR3 region has the DNA TGTGCCAGCTCACCCGGACAGAACAATCAGCCCCAGCATTTT. This sequence encodes CASSPGQNNQPQHF. This rearrangement joins TRBV18 to TRBJ1-5, with a tentative D call TRBD1 (6 bases). The length of the CDR3 is 14 residues. Germline CDR1 KGHSH, CDR2 LQKENI. Trimming pared 3 bases from V and 3 bases from J, leaving 9 bases between.

This sequence joins TRBV7-9 and TRBJ1-4; no reliable D call. This CDR3 is built from 12 residues. The V and J ends lost 3 bases and 8 bases respectively, with 7 bases between them. In germline, CDR1 is SEHNR, CDR2 FQNEAQ (reference sequence). CDR3 coding DNA: TGTGCCAGCAGCTTCGGAGAGGAAAAACTGTTTTTT. Its translation is CASSFGEEKLFF.

V gene TRBV27 combines with J gene TRBJ2-1; 8 bases align to TRBD2. CDR1 is MNHEY and CDR2 is SMNVEV in the germline V gene (reference sequence). The CDR3 runs to 15 residues. The J segment lost 4 bases and the V segment lost 4 bases, leaving 6 bases of the junction unmatched. CDR3 bases: TGTGCCAGCAGTTGGGCGGGGGGCGGATACAATGAGCAGTTCTTC. It is translated as CASSWAGGGYNEQFF.